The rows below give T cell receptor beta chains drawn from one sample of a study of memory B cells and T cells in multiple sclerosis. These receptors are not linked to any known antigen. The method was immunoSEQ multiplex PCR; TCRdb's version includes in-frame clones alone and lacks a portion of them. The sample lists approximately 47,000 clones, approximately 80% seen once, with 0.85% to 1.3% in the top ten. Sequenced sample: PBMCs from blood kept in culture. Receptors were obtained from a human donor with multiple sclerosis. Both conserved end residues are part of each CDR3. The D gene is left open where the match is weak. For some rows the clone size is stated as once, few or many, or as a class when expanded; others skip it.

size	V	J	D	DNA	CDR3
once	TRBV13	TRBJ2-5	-	TGTGCCAGCAGTTTCCCGGGGGCGGGGGAGACCCAGTACTTC	CASSFPGAGETQYF
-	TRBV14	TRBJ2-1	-	TGTGCCAGCAGCCAAGGGTTCGGGATAAATGAGCAGTTCTTC	CASSQGFGINEQFF
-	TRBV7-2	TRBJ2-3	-	TGTGCCAGCAGCTTAGGGAGGGCAGATACGCAGTATTTT	CASSLGRADTQYF
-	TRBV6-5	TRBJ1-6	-	TGTGCCAGCAGTTACTCGACCCGATCACCCCTCCACTTT	CASSYSTRSPLHF
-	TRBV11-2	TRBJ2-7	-	TGTGCCAGCAGCCCGCTGGTGACCTCCGCTGCCGGGGTCTCCTACGAGCAGTACTTC	CASSPLVTSAAGVSYEQYF
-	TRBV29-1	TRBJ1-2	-	TGCAGCGTTGAAGACAGGGAAGGTGATGGCTACACCTTC	CSVEDREGDGYTF
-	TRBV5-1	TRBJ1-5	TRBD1	TGCGCCAGCAGCTTTACAGGGGATAGCAATCAGCCCCAGCATTTT	CASSFTGDSNQPQHF
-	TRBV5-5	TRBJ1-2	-	TGTGCCAGCAGCTTGGGACAGGAGGTCTATGGCTACACCTTC	CASSLGQEVYGYTF
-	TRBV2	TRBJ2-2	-	TGTGCCAGCAGTAGGGGCCGGACAAACACCGGGGAGCTGTTTTTT	CASSRGRTNTGELFF
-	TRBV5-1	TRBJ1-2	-	TGCGCCAGCAGCTTGGTGACAGCTAACTATGGCTACACCTTC	CASSLVTANYGYTF
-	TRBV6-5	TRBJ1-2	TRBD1	TGTGCCAGCAGTCAGAAACCCCAGGGGGCGCTTGGCTACACCTTC	CASSQKPQGALGYTF
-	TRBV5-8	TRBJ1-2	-	TGTGCCAGCAGCTTGGTCGGGGATCGGGGAAACTATGGCTACACCTTC	CASSLVGDRGNYGYTF
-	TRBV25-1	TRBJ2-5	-	TGTGCCAGCAGTGAATATTCCGGGGACCAAGAGACCCAGTACTTC	CASSEYSGDQETQYF
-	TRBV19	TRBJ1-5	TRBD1	TGTGCCAGTAGTATTCGGACAGGGGAGCCCCAGCATTTT	CASSIRTGEPQHF
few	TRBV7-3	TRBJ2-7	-	TGTGCCAGCAGCCGGGATCATAGCTCCTACGAGCAGTACTTC	CASSRDHSSYEQYF
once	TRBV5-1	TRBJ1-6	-	TGCGCCAGCAGCTTGAAGGGGGAAAGGGATTCACCCCTCCACTTT	CASSLKGERDSPLHF
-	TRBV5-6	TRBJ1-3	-	TGTGCCAGCAGCCCAGGGGAGTTCACCGGAAACACCATATATTTT	CASSPGEFTGNTIYF
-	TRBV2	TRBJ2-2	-	TGTGCCAGCAGTGGCAGGGTCACCGGGGAGCTGTTTTTT	CASSGRVTGELFF
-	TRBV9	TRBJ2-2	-	TGTGCCAGCAGCGTAGGTCTAGGGGAGCTGTTTTTT	CASSVGLGELFF
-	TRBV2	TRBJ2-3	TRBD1	TGTGCCAGCAGTGTCTGGACAGGGGTAGCAGATACGCAGTATTTT	CASSVWTGVADTQYF
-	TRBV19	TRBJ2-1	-	TGTGCCAGTATGGGGTTTGATGAGCAGTTCTTC	CASMGFDEQFF
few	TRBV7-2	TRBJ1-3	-	TGTGCCAGCAGCTTAGTGGGAGTTACCGGAAACACCATATATTTT	CASSLVGVTGNTIYF
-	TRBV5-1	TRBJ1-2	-	TGCGCCAGCAGTTCTTCAAGTATAGGGGGGGCATCTGTATATGGCTACACCTTC	CASSSSSIGGASVYGYTF
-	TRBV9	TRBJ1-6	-	TGTGCCAGCAGCGTAGCGGGCTCACCCCTCCACTTT	CASSVAGSPLHF
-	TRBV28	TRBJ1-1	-	TGTGCCAGCAGTGGGAGAGGGTTGGGAGCTTTCTTT	CASSGRGLGAFF
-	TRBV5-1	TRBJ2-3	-	TGCGCCAGCAGCTTGTGGGACCGCGGCCCAGATACGCAGTATTTT	CASSLWDRGPDTQYF
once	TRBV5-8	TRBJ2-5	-	TGTGCCAGCAGCGTCGGACACGCCCAAGAGACCCAGTACTTC	CASSVGHAQETQYF
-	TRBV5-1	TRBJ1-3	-	TGCGCCAGCAGCTTAGACGGATACTCTGGAAACACCATATATTTT	CASSLDGYSGNTIYF
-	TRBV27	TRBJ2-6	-	TGTGCCAGCAGTTTTTCGGGGGCCAACGTCCTGACTTTC	CASSFSGANVLTF
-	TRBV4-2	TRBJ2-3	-	TGTGCCAGCAGCCAAGAGGGGGTAAGAAGGACAGATACGCAGTATTTT	CASSQEGVRRTDTQYF
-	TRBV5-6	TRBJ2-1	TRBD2	TGTGCCAGCAGCTTGTTGGCTAGCGGGTACCCCTCCTACAATGAGCAGTTCTTC	CASSLLASGYPSYNEQFF
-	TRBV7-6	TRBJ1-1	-	TGTGCCAGCAGGGAGGGGAGGAACACTGAAGCTTTCTTT	CASREGRNTEAFF
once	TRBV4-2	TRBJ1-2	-	TGTGCCAGCAGCCAAGATAGGGGGAGGGCCTATGGCTACACCTTC	CASSQDRGRAYGYTF
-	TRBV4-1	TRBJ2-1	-	TGCGCCAGCAGCCAACCTGTTATGGGGGTAGCCAGGGATGAGCAGTTCTTC	CASSQPVMGVARDEQFF
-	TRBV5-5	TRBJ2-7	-	TGTGCCAGCAGCACCCGGGACACTCACTACGAGCAGTACTTC	CASSTRDTHYEQYF
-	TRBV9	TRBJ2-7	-	TGTGCCAGCAGCACCAAAGGGACCTCCTACGAGCAGTACTTC	CASSTKGTSYEQYF
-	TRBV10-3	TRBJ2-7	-	TGTGCCATCAGTGAAGTGAACGCTCGGGAGCAGTACTTC	CAISEVNAREQYF
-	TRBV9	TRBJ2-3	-	TGTGCCAGCAGCGTAGACGACGGGGCGCAGTATTTT	CASSVDDGAQYF
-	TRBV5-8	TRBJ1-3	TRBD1	TGTGCCAGCAGCTCGACAGGGGACATCTCTGGAAACACCATATATTTT	CASSSTGDISGNTIYF
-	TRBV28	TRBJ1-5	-	TGTGCCAGCAGTCCGCCTAATCAGCCCCAGCATTTT	CASSPPNQPQHF
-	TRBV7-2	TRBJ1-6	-	TGTGCCAGCAGCCCCCTGAGGGAGGGCCTTCAGGGTTCACCCCTCCACTTT	CASSPLREGLQGSPLHF
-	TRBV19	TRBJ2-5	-	TGTGCCAGTAGTGCGGGACAGCTTCAAGAGACCCAGTACTTC	CASSAGQLQETQYF
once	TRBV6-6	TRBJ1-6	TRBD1	TGTGCCAGCAGTGCAACCGGGACAGAAAATTCACCCCTCCACTTT	CASSATGTENSPLHF
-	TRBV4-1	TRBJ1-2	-	TGCGCCAGCAGCCAAGCTGCAGGGGTGGGTTATGGCTACACCTTC	CASSQAAGVGYGYTF
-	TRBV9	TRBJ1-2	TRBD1	TGTGCCAGCAGCGTAGAAGACAGGGTAGACTATGGCCACACCTTC	CASSVEDRVDYGHTF
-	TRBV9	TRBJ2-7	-	TGTGCCAGCAGCGTAGTGCTTTCGGGGGAGCAGTACTTC	CASSVVLSGEQYF